The clone carrying this T cell receptor beta chain has a handful of counts. Antigen unknown. The data stem from a study of Graves' ophthalmopathy and Graves' hyperthyroidism. Study-wide results and limits: For separating ophthalmopathy from stable hyperthyroidism, a 13-signature model gave 85% to 90% sensitivity and about 80% specificity.

Amplification targeted the TCR beta CDR3 regions, with RNA transcripts as the source material. Investigators did first-round RT-PCR with HTBI primers, then second-round multiplex PCR. TCRdb fed the multiplex PCR reads into MiXCR, producing one record per CDR3 protein. The repertoire holds 660,000 or so distinct CDR3 sequences, with roughly 41% as singletons. CDR3 length: 15 amino acids. CDR1 SGHRS and CDR2 YFSETQ come from the germline V gene. The ends were cut back, 0 bases at V and 2 bases at J, with 12 bases in the middle. Sampling about 9.7 ml of fresh peripheral blood provided the PBMCs. Specimen: peripheral blood. The TCR originated in an adult man with Graves' ophthalmopathy. The V gene is TRBV5-1, the J gene TRBJ2-7; the D is unclear. Here the CDR3 DNA reads TGCGCCAGCAGCTTGGCAAGCGTAATCCCCTACGAGCAGTACTTC. Its translation: CASSLASVIPYEQYF.